The next 4 T cell receptor beta chains were all read from a single sample in a study of blood T cell repertoires in COVID-19. Only in-frame clones appear in the TCRdb table, and some are missing; sequencing was by immunoSEQ multiplex PCR. The sample records approximately 170,000 clones, about 86% being singletons. Material: peripheral blood. These TCRs come from a woman aged 70 to 79 who had recovered from COVID-19.

The CDR3 reads CASSPTQGLAGDNEQFF. The CDR3 nucleotides read TGTGCCAGCAGCCCGACCCAGGGACTAGCGGGAGACAATGAGCAGTTCTTC. This chain joins TRBV27 and TRBJ2-1; 14 bases fit TRBD2. V shed 6 bases and J 5 bases; nucleotides not matched to a gene: 9. The germline gives CDR1 MNHEY, CDR2 SMNVEV (reference sequence). The CDR3 is 17 residues long.

The chain combines TRBV7-9 with TRBJ2-3; the D is unclear. The CDR3 spans 14 residues. V lost 1 base, J lost 5 bases, and 10 bases lay in between. CDR1 and CDR2 from the germline V gene are SEHNR and FQNEAQ (reference sequence). The CDR3 sequence is CASSLGGSGDTQYF. The CDR3 bases are TGTGCCAGCAGCTTAGGAGGCAGTGGAGATACGCAGTATTTT.

Worth noting for this clone: A single base separates this from a much larger clone, so it may be a read error. The chain combines TRBV5-5 with TRBJ2-1; the match to TRBD2 covers 8 bases. Per the germline V gene, CDR1 is SGHKS and CDR2 is YYEKEE (reference sequence). CDR3 length: 13 amino acids. With V trimmed by 6 bases and J by 4 bases, 3 bases remained unmatched. The CDR3 spells CASNPGGYNEQFF. Here the CDR3 DNA reads TGTGCCAGCAACCCGGGGGGGTACAATGAGCAGTTCTTC.

The chain combines TRBV2 with TRBJ2-7; D might be TRBD2 (6 bases). The V and J ends lost 6 bases and 6 bases respectively, with 15 bases between them. The length of the CDR3 is 13 residues. Germline V lookup: CDR1 SNHLY, CDR2 FYNNEI. CDR3 protein: CASSGDSGAEQYF. CDR3 DNA: TGTGCCAGCAGCGGGGACTCAGGAGCCGAGCAGTACTTC. Variable domain in full (rest from reference TRBV2 and TRBJ2-7): EPEVTQTPSHQVTQMGQEVILRCVPISNHLYFYWYRQILGQKVEFLVSFYNNEISEKSEIFDDQFSVERPDGSNFTLKIRSTKLEDSAMYFCASSGDSGAEQYFGPGTRLTVT.